The source of this T cell receptor (beta chain) is a study of control samples from healthy donors and cancer patients. Profiling relied on immunoSEQ multiplex PCR, and the TCRdb table lists in-frame clones only, not all of them. The data show tens of thousands of clones, 94% seen once. The CDR3 is made up of 16 amino acids. V was trimmed by 2 bases and J by 4 bases, leaving 17 bases between them. Looked up from germline, CDR1 is MNHNS and CDR2 is SASEGT. Source material: blood. The rearrangement joins TRBV6-1 to TRBJ1-2, with D possibly being TRBD1 (5 bases). The receptor's source is a man aged 25 to 45 in good health. The CDR3 coding sequence is TGTGCCAGCAGTGAACGGCTTCAGGGTCCCTTCTATGGCTACACCTTC. It is translated as CASSERLQGPFYGYTF.